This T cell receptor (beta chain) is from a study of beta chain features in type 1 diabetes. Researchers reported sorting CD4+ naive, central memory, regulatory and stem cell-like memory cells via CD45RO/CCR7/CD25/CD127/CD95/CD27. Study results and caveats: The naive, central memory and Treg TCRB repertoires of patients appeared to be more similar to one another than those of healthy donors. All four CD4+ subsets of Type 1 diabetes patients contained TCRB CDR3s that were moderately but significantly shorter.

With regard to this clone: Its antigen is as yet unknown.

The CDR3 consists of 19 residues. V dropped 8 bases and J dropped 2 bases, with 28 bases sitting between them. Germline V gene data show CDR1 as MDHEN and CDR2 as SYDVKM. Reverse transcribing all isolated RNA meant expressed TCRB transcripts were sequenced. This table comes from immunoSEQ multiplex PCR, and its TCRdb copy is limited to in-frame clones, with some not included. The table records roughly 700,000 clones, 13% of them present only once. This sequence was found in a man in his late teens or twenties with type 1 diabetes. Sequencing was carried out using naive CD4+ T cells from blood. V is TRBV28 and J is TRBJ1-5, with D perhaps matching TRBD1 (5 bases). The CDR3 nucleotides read TGTGCCAGCCGCTATTCGGGAGGGGTCACTTTTAGCGGCAATCAGCCCCAGCATTTT. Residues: CASRYSGGVTFSGNQPQHF.